These 27 T cell receptor beta chains share one sample of origin, sequenced in a study of blood T cell repertoires in COVID-19. Profiling relied on immunoSEQ multiplex PCR, and the TCRdb table lists in-frame clones only, not all of them. Of roughly 190,000 clones detected, 75% to 90% appear once; the ten largest clones hold 2% to 2.5%. Specimen: PBMCs or T cells enriched from blood (not recorded which). The receptors were gathered from a woman aged 25-40 years who had recovered from COVID-19.

V and J are TRBV21-1 and TRBJ2-1; the D call of TRBD1 is as the table states it, not checked on the DNA. TRBV21-1 is a documented pseudogene. CDR3 length: 17 residues. The CDR3 loop reads CASSKIPRDSTYNEQFF. As DNA, the CDR3 is TGTGCCAGCAGCAAAATACCACGGGACAGTACATACAATGAGCAGTTCTTC.

This chain uses TRBV7-9 with TRBJ1-2; 10 bases match TRBD1. V lost 5 bases, J lost 7 bases, and 4 bases stayed unmatched. CDR1 is SEHNR, CDR2 FQNEAQ, per germline (reference sequence). This CDR3 contains 13 residues. The CDR3 nucleotides are TGTGCCAGCAGCGAGGGACAGGGGAGTGGCTACACCTTC. Protein product: CASSEGQGSGYTF.

This chain joins TRBV7-2 and TRBJ1-6; D gene uncertain. Germline values: CDR1 SGHTA, CDR2 FQGNSA. Trimming left V 0 bases short and J 5 bases short, with 14 bases between. The CDR3 is 17 residues long. DNA for the CDR3: TGTGCCAGCAGCTTAGCGGGCGGAGACTACAATAATTCACCCCTCCACTTT. It translates to CASSLAGGDYNNSPLHF. The variable domain in full, completed from reference TRBV7-2 and TRBJ1-6, reads GAGVSQSPSNKVTEKGKDVELRCDPISGHTALYWYRQSLGQGLEFLIYFQGNSAPDKSGLPSDRFSAERTGGSVSTLTIQRTQQEDSAVYLCASSLAGGDYNNSPLHFGNGTRLTVT.

V and J are TRBV6-2 or TRBV6-3 and TRBJ1-1; possible D gene TRBD1, 5 bases. V was trimmed by 5 bases and J by 5 bases, leaving 18 bases between them. The germline CDR1 and CDR2 sequences are MNHEY and SVGEGT. This CDR3 contains 15 residues. The CDR3 sequence is CASSPRQTRETEAFF. The CDR3 nucleotides read TGTGCCAGCAGTCCGCGACAGACCCGTGAAACTGAAGCTTTCTTT.

V is TRBV5-1 and J is TRBJ2-2; D call uncertain. Trimming took off 0 bases at V and 7 bases at J, with 7 bases between the two ends. The CDR3 runs 13 residues. Germline lookup yields CDR1 SGHRS and CDR2 YFSETQ. The CDR3 region is CASSLAVSGELFF. The CDR3 region has the DNA TGCGCCAGCAGCTTGGCCGTGAGCGGGGAGCTGTTTTTT.

The chain has TRBV12-3 or TRBV12-4 and TRBJ1-4; D possibly corresponds to TRBD1 (5 bases). This CDR3 spans 11 amino acids. The germline V and J ends were trimmed by 6 bases and 12 bases, with 11 bases remaining between them. The CDR3 sequence: CASSLQDQLFF. For the CDR3, the DNA is TGTGCCAGCAGCCTACAGGATCAACTGTTTTTT.

The genes are TRBV30 and TRBJ2-7, with 12 bases matching TRBD2. The CDR3 has 14 residues. V lost 3 bases and J lost 3; bases outside the gene matches: 3. The germline gives CDR1 GTSNPN, CDR2 SVGIG (reference sequence). The CDR3 DNA is TGTGCCTGGAGCCTGACTAGCGGGGGCTACGAGCAGTACTTC. Residues: CAWSLTSGGYEQYF.

The chain recombines TRBV12-3 or TRBV12-4 with TRBJ2-3; no clear D. V lost 5 bases and J 1 base, leaving 7 bases between the germline ends. The CDR3 runs 13 residues. The CDR3: CASSPLGTDTQYF. The DNA of the CDR3 is TGTGCCAGCAGTCCACTTGGCACAGATACGCAGTATTTT.

The chain is built from TRBV5-4 and TRBJ2-7, with TRBD1 identical over 8 bases. The J segment lost 3 bases and the V segment lost 5 bases, leaving 7 bases of the junction unmatched. Germline lookup yields CDR1 SGHNT and CDR2 YYREEE (reference sequence). This CDR3 contains 14 residues. CDR3 DNA sequence: TGTGCCAGCAGACAGGACAGGGATTTCTACGAGCAGTACTTC. This translates into CASRQDRDFYEQYF.

V gene TRBV7-8 combines with J gene TRBJ1-4; the match to TRBD1 covers 7 bases. Germline V CDR1 and CDR2: SGHVS, FQNEAQ. The CDR3 spans 14 residues. The V gene end was trimmed by 5 bases and the J gene end by 3 bases; junction bases not matched to a gene: 3. The CDR3: CASSGRGSNEKLFF. The DNA for the CDR3 is TGTGCCAGCAGCGGCAGGGGGTCTAATGAAAAACTGTTTTTT. Based on the CDR3 plus reference TRBV7-8 and TRBJ1-4, the full variable domain is GAGVSQSPRYKVAKRGQDVALRCDPISGHVSLFWYQQALGQGPEFLTYFQNEAQLDKSGLPSDRFFAERPEGSVSTLKIQRTQQEDSAVYLCASSGRGSNEKLFFGSGTQLSVL.

This clone has only one observation. CDR3 loop: CASSPHRVDNQPQHF. CDR3 DNA: TGTGCCAGCTCCCCCCACAGGGTAGACAATCAGCCCCAGCATTTT. The chain couples TRBV6-5 to TRBJ1-5; TRBD1 is a possible D gene (6 bases). Trimming took 8 bases from V and 3 from J, leaving 17 bases between them. The CDR3 consists of 15 residues. Germline lookup yields CDR1 MNHEY and CDR2 SVGAGI.

This rearrangement joins TRBV24-1 to TRBJ2-2, with 9 bases lining up with TRBD1. Germline V CDR1 and CDR2: KGHDR, SFDVKD. CDR3 length equals 14 residues. V trimming: 9 bases; J trimming: 4 bases; junction bases outside the gene matches: 5. The CDR3: CATQGQGPTGELFF. CDR3 nucleotide sequence: TGTGCCACCCAAGGACAGGGGCCCACCGGGGAGCTGTTTTTT.

J is TRBJ1-2 and V is TRBV4-3; 8 bases are a match to TRBD1. V dropped 1 base and J dropped 2; count of bases not matched to a gene: 3. The CDR3 runs 15 residues. Germline assignment: CDR1 LGHNA and CDR2 YSLEER. CDR3 loop: CASSQGRTGNYGYTF. As DNA, the CDR3 is TGCGCCAGCAGCCAAGGGAGGACAGGGAACTATGGCTACACCTTC.

This clone showed up just a few times. The DNA of the CDR3 is TGTGCCAGCAGCTTAGGGGACTCTGGCTACACCTTC. Translating gives CASSLGDSGYTF. The chain has TRBV7-2 and TRBJ1-2; TRBD1 might be the D (5 bases). Germline V gives CDR1 SGHTA, CDR2 FQGNSA. The CDR3 is 12 amino acids. V dropped 1 base and J dropped 7 bases, with 7 bases sitting between them.

The rearrangement links TRBV19 to TRBJ1-3, with 8 bases that match TRBD1. This CDR3 is 15 amino acids long. V lost 5 bases, J lost 4 bases, and 7 bases stayed unmatched. Germline V gene sequence: CDR1 LNHDA, CDR2 SQIVND (reference sequence). The CDR3 DNA follows: TGTGCCAGTAGTGAGCAGGGGGCGATCGGAAACACCATATATTTT. Amino acids: CASSEQGAIGNTIYF.

The CDR3 spells CASRVRSSTDTQYF. The CDR3 DNA follows: TGTGCCAGCAGAGTGAGATCTAGCACAGATACGCAGTATTTT. The J gene is TRBJ2-3, the V gene TRBV11-3; no clear D. In germline, CDR1 is SGHNT, CDR2 YENEEA. The V end was cut by 6 bases, the J end by 0 bases, with 10 bases between. The CDR3 loop spans 14 amino acids.

V is TRBV9 and J is TRBJ1-2; D ambiguous. The CDR3 runs to 14 residues. The V end was cut by 1 base, the J end by 7 bases, with 14 bases between. Germline CDR1 reads SGDLS; CDR2 reads YYNGEE. The CDR3 here is CASSVKSLTGGYTF. For the CDR3, the DNA is TGTGCCAGCAGCGTAAAATCCTTAACGGGTGGCTACACCTTC.

The V and J genes are TRBV25-1 and TRBJ2-3; D remains unclear. From germline, CDR1 is MGHDK and CDR2 SYGVNS. Deletions cut 3 bases from V and 1 base from J, with 8 bases between. This CDR3 is built from 14 residues. Here the CDR3 reads CASSDPRGTDTQYF. The CDR3 nucleotides read TGTGCCAGCAGTGACCCCCGGGGCACAGATACGCAGTATTTT.

This rearrangement joins TRBV12-3 or TRBV12-4 to TRBJ1-2; D ambiguous. V gave up 4 bases and J gave up 6 bases, with 6 bases separating them. This CDR3 comprises 11 residues. CDR3 bases: TGTGCCAGCAGTTCAAATGATGGCTACACCTTC. Residues: CASSSNDGYTF.

This clone was seen a handful of times. The chain is built from TRBV7-9 and TRBJ2-1; 7 nucleotides line up with TRBD2. Trimming removed 1 base from V and 8 bases from J; junction bases left unmatched: 5. CDR1 and CDR2 from the germline V gene are SEHNR and FQNEAQ (reference sequence). The CDR3 has 14 amino acids. CDR3 bases: TGTGCCAGCAGCTTAGATTGGGGGAGGGATGAGCAGTTCTTC. It translates to CASSLDWGRDEQFF.

V gene TRBV9 combines with J gene TRBJ1-2; tentative D call: TRBD1 (6 bases). Germline-derived CDR1 and CDR2 are SGDLS and YYNGEE. This CDR3 region has 13 residues. Trimming stripped 0 bases from V and 6 bases from J, with 9 bases between. CDR3 nucleotide sequence: TGTGCCAGCAGCGTAGGGTCAGGGGATGGCTACACCTTC. Translating it yields CASSVGSGDGYTF.

At least ten counts were recorded for this clone. V gene TRBV4-3 combines with J gene TRBJ1-1; possibly TRBD1 for D (5 bases). The CDR3 runs 17 residues. The V gene lost 0 bases and the J gene lost 0 bases, with 14 bases spanning the gap. Germline loops: CDR1 LGHNA, CDR2 YSLEER. This chain's CDR3 is CASSQEGGWGMNTEAFF. The CDR3 DNA reads as TGCGCCAGCAGCCAAGAGGGAGGGTGGGGGATGAACACTGAAGCTTTCTTT.

V and J are TRBV18 and TRBJ2-5; TRBD2 is a possible D gene (5 bases). Germline lookup yields CDR1 KGHSH and CDR2 LQKENI. The CDR3 spans 14 residues. V shed 2 bases and J shed 5 bases, with 12 bases lying between them. The CDR3 coding sequence is TGTGCCAGCTCACCAGACGAGGGAGAGGAGACCCAGTACTTC. Translation gives CASSPDEGEETQYF.

The V call is TRBV7-8, the J call TRBJ1-6, with a possible D match to TRBD1 (6 bases). CDR3 length: 16 amino acids. Trimming cost V 6 bases and J 9 bases, with 21 bases left between them. Germline values: CDR1 SGHVS, CDR2 FQNEAQ. This CDR3 reads CASRLVAGGVSSPLHF. In nucleotides, the CDR3 is TGTGCCAGCAGGCTAGTGGCGGGGGGCGTGAGTTCACCCCTCCACTTT.

The rearrangement links TRBV4-1 to TRBJ1-5; TRBD1 matches 7 bases. J lost 4 bases, V lost 4 bases, and 4 bases had no gene match. Germline V gene lookup returns CDR1 MGHRA and CDR2 YSYEKL. The CDR3 length is 14 residues. CDR3 region: CASSLDRVNQPQHF. The CDR3 region has the DNA TGCGCCAGCAGCCTCGACAGGGTGAATCAGCCCCAGCATTTT.

This chain connects TRBV4-3 to TRBJ2-1; possibly TRBD2 for D (5 bases). This CDR3 has 13 residues. V lost 1 base to trimming and J lost 16 bases, with 17 bases between them. CDR1 is LGHNA, CDR2 YSLEER, per germline. Written as DNA, the CDR3 is TGCGCCAGCAGCCAAGGTCACCTAGCTTTCCCATTCTTC. Translation: CASSQGHLAFPFF.

The chain is built from TRBV5-1 and TRBJ1-3; 8 bases map to TRBD1. Germline V gene sequence: CDR1 SGHRS, CDR2 YFSETQ. The junction had 2 bases not matched to a gene; V was cut back by 2 bases and J by 7 bases. The CDR3 contains 13 residues. The CDR3 nucleotides are TGCGCCAGCAGCTTACGGACAGGGAACACCATATATTTT. This encodes CASSLRTGNTIYF. Drawing the rest from reference TRBV5-1 and TRBJ1-3, the complete variable domain is KAGVTQTPRYLIKTRGQQVTLSCSPISGHRSVSWYQQTPGQGLQFLFEYFSETQRNKGNFPGRFSGRQFSNSRSEMNVSTLELGDSALYLCASSLRTGNTIYFGEGSWLTVV.